This TCR beta chain was obtained from a study of shared clonotypes between healthy human individuals. Sequenced by immunoSEQ multiplex PCR; TCRdb stores in-frame clones only, minus some. The table has hundreds of thousands of clones, 73% seen once. The CDR3 spans 15 residues. Germline values: CDR1 SGHTA, CDR2 FQGNSA. Sequenced: memory CD4+ T cells sorted from blood. Indicated subset: CD45RA-negative fraction. The V gene is TRBV7-2, the J gene TRBJ2-5; 11 bases map to TRBD2. The DNA end is a closer match to TRBJ2-7, so the J assignment may be wrong. This clonotype originated in a woman aged 30 to 39 in good health. The CDR3 bases are TGTGCCAGCAGCCGAACACTAGCGGGAGCCGGCGAGCAGTACTTC. This translates into CASSRTLAGAGEQYF.